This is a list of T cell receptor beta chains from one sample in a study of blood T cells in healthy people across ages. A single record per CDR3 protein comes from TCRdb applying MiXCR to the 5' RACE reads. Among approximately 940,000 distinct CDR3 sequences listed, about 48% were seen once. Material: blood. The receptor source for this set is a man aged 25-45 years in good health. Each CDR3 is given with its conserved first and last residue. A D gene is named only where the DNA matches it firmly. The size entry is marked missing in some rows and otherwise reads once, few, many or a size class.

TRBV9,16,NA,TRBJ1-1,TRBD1,TGTGCCAGCAGCGGACGCTTTGGACAGGGAAGGACTGAAGCTTTCTTT,CASSGRFGQGRTEAFF
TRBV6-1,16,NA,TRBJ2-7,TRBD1,TGTGCCAGCAGTGTTGGATGGACAGGCGCCGACTACGAGCAGTACTTC,CASSVGWTGADYEQYF
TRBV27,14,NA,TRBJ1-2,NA,TGTGCCAGCAGTTTATCTGTAGGAGGGGCCGGCTACACCTTC,CASSLSVGGAGYTF
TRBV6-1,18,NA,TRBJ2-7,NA,TGTGCAAGCACCTTACATGAGGTAGCGGTCCTAGGGGGATACGAGCAGTACTTC,CASTLHEVAVLGGYEQYF
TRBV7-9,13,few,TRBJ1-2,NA,TGTGCCAGCAGCTTACCAGGGCTGATTGGCTACACCTTC,CASSLPGLIGYTF
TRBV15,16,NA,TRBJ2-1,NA,TGTGCCACCAGCAGAGTCGGCGATAGGGGCGGGAATGAGCAGTTCTTC,CATSRVGDRGGNEQFF
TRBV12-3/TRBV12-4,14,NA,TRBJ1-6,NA,TGTGCCAGCAGTCCTGCAGGGGAAGGGGCACCCCTCCACTTT,CASSPAGEGAPLHF
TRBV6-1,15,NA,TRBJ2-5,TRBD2,TGTGCCAGCAGTTCGACTAGCGGGGTTGGGGAGACCCAGTACTTC,CASSSTSGVGETQYF
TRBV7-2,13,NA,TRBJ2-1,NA,TGTGCCAGCAGCAAGATTTCGGGCAATGAGCAGTTCTTC,CASSKISGNEQFF
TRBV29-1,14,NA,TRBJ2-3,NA,TGCAGCGTTGAACCGGGTCGTGCCACAGATACGCAGTATTTT,CSVEPGRATDTQYF
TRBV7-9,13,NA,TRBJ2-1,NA,TGTGCCAGCAGCTTTACCGAATCCCCTGAGCAGTTCTTC,CASSFTESPEQFF
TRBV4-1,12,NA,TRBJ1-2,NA,TGCGCCAGCAGCCAAGAAGGAACTGGCTACACCTTC,CASSQEGTGYTF
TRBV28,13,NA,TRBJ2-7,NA,TGTGCCAGCGTTGGCGGACAAACCTACGAGCAGTACTTC,CASVGGQTYEQYF
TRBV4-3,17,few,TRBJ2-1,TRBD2,TGCGCCAGCAGCCAAGATGCGGCGGGGGGCCCTTACAATGAGCAGTTCTTC,CASSQDAAGGPYNEQFF
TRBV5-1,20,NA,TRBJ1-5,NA,TGCGCCAGCAGCTTGGTTTTGTCCGGGGAGCGGGGGAATGGCAATCAGCCCCAGCATTTT,CASSLVLSGERGNGNQPQHF
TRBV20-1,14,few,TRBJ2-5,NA,TGCAGTGCTAGAGATCTCGAGGACCGAGAGACCCAGTACTTC,CSARDLEDRETQYF
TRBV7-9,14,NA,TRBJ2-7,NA,TGTGCCAGCAGCTTTTTCCAGGACCCCTACGAGCAGTACTTC,CASSFFQDPYEQYF
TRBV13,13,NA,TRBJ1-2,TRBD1,TGTGCCAGCAGCTTAGAGGGGGCACAGGGCTACACCTTC,CASSLEGAQGYTF